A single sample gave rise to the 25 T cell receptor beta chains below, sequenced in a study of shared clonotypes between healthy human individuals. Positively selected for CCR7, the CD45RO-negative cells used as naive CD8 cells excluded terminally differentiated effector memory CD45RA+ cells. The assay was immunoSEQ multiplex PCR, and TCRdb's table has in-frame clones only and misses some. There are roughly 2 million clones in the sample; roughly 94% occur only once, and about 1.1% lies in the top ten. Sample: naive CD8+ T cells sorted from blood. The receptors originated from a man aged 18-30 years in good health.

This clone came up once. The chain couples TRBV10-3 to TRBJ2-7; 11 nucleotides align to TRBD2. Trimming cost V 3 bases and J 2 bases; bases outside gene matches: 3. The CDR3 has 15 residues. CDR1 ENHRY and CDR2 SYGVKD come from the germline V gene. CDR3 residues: CAISDLAGGTYEQYF. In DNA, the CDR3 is TGTGCCATCAGTGATCTAGCGGGAGGTACCTACGAGCAGTACTTC.

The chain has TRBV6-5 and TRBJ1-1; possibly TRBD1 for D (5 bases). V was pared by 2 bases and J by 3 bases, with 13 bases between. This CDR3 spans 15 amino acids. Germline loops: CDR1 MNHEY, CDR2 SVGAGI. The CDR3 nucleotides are TGTGCCAGCAGTTACACGGAGGGGTTGGACACTGAAGCTTTCTTT. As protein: CASSYTEGLDTEAFF.

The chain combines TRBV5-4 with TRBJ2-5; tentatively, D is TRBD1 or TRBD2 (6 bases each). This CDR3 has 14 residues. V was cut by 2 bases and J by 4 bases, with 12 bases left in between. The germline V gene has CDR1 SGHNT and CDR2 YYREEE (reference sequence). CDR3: CASSFLGGRETQYF. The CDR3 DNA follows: TGTGCCAGCAGCTTTCTAGGGGGGAGAGAGACCCAGTACTTC.

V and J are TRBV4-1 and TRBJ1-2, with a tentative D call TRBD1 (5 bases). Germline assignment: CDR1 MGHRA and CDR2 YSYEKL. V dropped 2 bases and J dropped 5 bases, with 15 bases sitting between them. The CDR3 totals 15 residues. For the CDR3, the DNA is TGCGCCAGCAGCCAATTCGGTAGGGGAGGGTATGGCTACACCTTC. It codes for CASSQFGRGGYGYTF.

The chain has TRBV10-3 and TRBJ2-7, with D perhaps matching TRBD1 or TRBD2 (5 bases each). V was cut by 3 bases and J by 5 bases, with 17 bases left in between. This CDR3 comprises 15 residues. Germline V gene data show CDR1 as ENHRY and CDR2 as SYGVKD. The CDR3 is CAISDPGTSTDEQYF. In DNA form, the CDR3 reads TGTGCCATCAGTGACCCTGGGACCTCTACAGACGAGCAGTACTTC.

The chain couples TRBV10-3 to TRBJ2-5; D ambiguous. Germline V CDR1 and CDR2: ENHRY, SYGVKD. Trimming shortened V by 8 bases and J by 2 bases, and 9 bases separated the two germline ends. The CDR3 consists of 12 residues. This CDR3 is CAIGNLQETQYF. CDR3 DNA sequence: TGTGCCATCGGAAATCTTCAAGAGACCCAGTACTTC.

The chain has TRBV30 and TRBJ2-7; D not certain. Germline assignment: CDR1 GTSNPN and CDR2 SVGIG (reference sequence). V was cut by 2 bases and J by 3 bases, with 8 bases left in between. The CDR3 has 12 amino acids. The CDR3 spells CAWSQTDYEQYF. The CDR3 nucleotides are TGTGCCTGGAGTCAAACAGACTACGAGCAGTACTTC.

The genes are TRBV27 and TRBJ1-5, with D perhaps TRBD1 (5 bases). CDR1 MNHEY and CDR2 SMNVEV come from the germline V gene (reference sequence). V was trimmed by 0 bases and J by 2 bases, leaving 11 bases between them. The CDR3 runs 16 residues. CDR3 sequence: CASSLSGGVGNQPQHF. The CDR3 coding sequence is TGTGCCAGCAGTTTATCGGGGGGTGTGGGCAATCAGCCCCAGCATTTT.

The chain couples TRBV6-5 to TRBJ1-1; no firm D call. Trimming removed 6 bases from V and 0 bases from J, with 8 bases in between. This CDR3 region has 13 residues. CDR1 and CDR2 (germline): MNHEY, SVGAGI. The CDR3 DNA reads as TGTGCCAGCAGCCCCGAGCTGAACACTGAAGCTTTCTTT. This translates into CASSPELNTEAFF.

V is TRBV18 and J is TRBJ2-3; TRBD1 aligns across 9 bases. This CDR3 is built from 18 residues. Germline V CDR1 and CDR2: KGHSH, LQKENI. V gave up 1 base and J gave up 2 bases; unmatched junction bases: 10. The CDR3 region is CASSPRPAGTGYTDTQYF. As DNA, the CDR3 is TGTGCCAGCTCACCACGCCCCGCCGGGACAGGGTACACAGATACGCAGTATTTT. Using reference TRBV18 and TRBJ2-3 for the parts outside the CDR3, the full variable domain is NAGVMQNPRHLVRRRGQEARLRCSPMKGHSHVYWYRQLPEEGLKFMVYLQKENIIDESGMPKERFSAEFPKEGPSILRIQQVVRGDSAAYFCASSPRPAGTGYTDTQYFGPGTRLTVL.

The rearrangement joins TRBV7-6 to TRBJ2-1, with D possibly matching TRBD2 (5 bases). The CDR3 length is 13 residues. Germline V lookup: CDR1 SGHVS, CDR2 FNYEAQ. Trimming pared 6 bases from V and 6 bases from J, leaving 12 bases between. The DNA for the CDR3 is TGTGCCAGCAGTACACGAGGAGGCAATGAGCAGTTCTTC. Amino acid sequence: CASSTRGGNEQFF.

CDR3 protein: CASSLGTGEGSYEQYF. As DNA, the CDR3 is TGTGCCAGCAGTTTGGGGACTGGGGAAGGCTCCTACGAGCAGTACTTC. The chain combines TRBV7-6 with TRBJ2-7, with D perhaps TRBD2 (6 bases). Looked up from germline, CDR1 is SGHVS and CDR2 is FNYEAQ. This CDR3 is built from 16 residues. Trimming took off 6 bases at V and 0 bases at J, with 18 bases between the two ends.

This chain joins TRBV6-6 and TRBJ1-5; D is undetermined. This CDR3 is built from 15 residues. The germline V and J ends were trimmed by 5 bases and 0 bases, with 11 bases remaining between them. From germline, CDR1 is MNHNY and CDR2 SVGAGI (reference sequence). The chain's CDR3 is CASSPGPYSNQPQHF. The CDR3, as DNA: TGTGCCAGCAGTCCAGGACCTTATAGCAATCAGCCCCAGCATTTT.

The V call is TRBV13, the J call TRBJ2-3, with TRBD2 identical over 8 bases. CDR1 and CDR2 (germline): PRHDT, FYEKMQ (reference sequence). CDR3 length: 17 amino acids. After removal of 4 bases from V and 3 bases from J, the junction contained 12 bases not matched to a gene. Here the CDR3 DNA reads TGTGCCAGCAGCTCGAGCGGGAGTCACGCCCGGACAGATACGCAGTATTTT. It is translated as CASSSSGSHARTDTQYF.

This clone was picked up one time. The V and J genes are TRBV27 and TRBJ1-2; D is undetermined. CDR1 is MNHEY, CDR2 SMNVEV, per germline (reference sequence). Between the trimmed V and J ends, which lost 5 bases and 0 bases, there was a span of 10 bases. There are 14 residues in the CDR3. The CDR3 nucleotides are TGTGCCAGCAGTCAGGACCGCACTAACTATGGCTACACCTTC. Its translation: CASSQDRTNYGYTF.

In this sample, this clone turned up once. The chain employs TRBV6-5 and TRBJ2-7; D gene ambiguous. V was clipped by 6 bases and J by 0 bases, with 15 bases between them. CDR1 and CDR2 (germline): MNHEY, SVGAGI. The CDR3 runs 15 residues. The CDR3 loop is CASSPGWESSYEQYF. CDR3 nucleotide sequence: TGTGCCAGCAGCCCGGGCTGGGAAAGCTCCTACGAGCAGTACTTC.

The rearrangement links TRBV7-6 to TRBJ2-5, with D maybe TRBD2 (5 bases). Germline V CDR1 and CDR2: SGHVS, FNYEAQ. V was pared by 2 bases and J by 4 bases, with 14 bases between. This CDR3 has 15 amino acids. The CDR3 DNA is TGTGCCAGCAGCTTATACCCTAGCTTAGGAGAGACCCAGTACTTC. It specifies CASSLYPSLGETQYF. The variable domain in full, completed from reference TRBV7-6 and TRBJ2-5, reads GAGVSQSPRYKVTKRGQDVALRCDPISGHVSLYWYRQALGQGPEFLTYFNYEAQQDKSGLPNDRFSAERPEGSISTLTIQRTEQRDSAMYRCASSLYPSLGETQYFGPGTRLLVL.

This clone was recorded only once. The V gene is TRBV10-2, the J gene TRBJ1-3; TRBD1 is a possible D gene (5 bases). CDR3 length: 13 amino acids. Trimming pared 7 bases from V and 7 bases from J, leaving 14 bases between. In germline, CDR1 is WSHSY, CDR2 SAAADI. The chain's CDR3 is CASIVDWGNTIYF. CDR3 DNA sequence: TGCGCCAGCATTGTGGATTGGGGGAACACCATATATTTT.

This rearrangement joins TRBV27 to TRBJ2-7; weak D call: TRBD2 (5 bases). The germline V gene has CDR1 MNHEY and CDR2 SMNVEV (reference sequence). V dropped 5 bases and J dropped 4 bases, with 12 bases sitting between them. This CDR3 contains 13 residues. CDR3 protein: CASSPGIAYEQYF. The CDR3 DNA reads TGTGCCAGCAGTCCGGGGATAGCTTACGAGCAGTACTTC.

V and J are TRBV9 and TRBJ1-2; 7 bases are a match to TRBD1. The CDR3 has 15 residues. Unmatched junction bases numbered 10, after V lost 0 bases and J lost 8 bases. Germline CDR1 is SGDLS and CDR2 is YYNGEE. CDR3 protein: CASSVAYNRGSGYTF. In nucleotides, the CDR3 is TGTGCCAGCAGCGTAGCTTATAACAGGGGCTCCGGCTACACCTTC.

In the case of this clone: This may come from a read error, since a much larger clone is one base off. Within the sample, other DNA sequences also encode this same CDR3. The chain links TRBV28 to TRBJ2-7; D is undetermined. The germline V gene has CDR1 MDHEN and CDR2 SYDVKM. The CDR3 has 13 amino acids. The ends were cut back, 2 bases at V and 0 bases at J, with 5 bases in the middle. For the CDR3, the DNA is TGTGCCAGCAGTTTAGCGGTCTCCTACGAGCAGTACTTC. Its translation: CASSLAVSYEQYF.

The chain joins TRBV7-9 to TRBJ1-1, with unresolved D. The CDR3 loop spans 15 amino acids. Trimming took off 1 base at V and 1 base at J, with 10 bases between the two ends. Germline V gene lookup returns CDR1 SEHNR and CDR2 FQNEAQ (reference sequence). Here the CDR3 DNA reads TGTGCCAGCAGCTTAGTAGCAGGCCCGAACACTGAAGCTTTCTTT. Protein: CASSLVAGPNTEAFF.

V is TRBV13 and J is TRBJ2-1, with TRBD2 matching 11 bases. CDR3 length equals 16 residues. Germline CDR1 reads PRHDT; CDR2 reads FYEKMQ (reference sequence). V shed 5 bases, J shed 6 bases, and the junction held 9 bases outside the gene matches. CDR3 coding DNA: TGTGCCAGCAGCATCTATAGCGGGAGGGCCGGCAATGAGCAGTTCTTC. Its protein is CASSIYSGRAGNEQFF.

This CDR3 reads CASSGGDLNYGYTF. DNA for the CDR3: TGTGCCAGCAGCGGCGGGGACCTTAACTATGGCTACACCTTC. This chain connects TRBV5-5 to TRBJ1-2; D is possibly TRBD1 (5 bases). V lost 4 bases, J lost 1 base, and 11 bases lay in between. The CDR3 loop spans 14 amino acids. CDR1 SGHKS and CDR2 YYEKEE come from the germline V gene (reference sequence).

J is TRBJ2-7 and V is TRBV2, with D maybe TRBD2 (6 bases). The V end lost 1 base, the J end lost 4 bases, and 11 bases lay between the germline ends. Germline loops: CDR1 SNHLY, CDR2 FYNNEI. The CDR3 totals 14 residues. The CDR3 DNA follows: TGTGCCAGCAGTGAAGACTTCCGGGGGTACGAGCAGTACTTC. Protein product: CASSEDFRGYEQYF.